The rows below give T cell receptor beta chains drawn from one sample of a study of blood T cells in healthy people across ages. TCRdb re-called the 5' RACE reads through MiXCR, storing one row per CDR3 protein. This table holds about 970,000 distinct CDR3 sequences, around 54% found once. The sample consisted of blood. The receptors shown here come from a woman aged 60 to 75 in good health. Each CDR3 is given with its conserved first and last residue. The D gene is left open where the match is weak. Size is omitted from some rows. Given values are once, few, many or a class for expanded clones.

>-|TRBV3-1|TRBJ2-7|few
TGTGCCAGCAGCCCTAACAGGATATCCTCCTACGAGCAGTACTTC
CASSPNRISSYEQYF
>-|TRBV20-1|TRBJ1-5|-
TGCAGTGCTAGAGAATCATCAGGGAGGCAGCATTTT
CSARESSGRQHF
>-|TRBV10-2|TRBJ2-5|-
TGCGCCAGCAGTGAGGACAGCCCTACAGAGACCCAGTACTTC
CASSEDSPTETQYF
>-|TRBV20-1|TRBJ2-5|-
TGCAGTGCTCCCCCTGAGACGGGATGGGAGACCCAGTACTTC
CSAPPETGWETQYF
>-|TRBV5-6|TRBJ2-2|-
TGTGCCAGCAGCCGTGCCGCGACTTTCAACACCGGGGAGCTGTTTTTT
CASSRAATFNTGELFF
>TRBD1|TRBV13|TRBJ1-1|-
TGTGCCAGCAGCGCCCGGGACAGGGCATTCCGTGCTTTCTTT
CASSARDRAFRAFF
>-|TRBV27|TRBJ2-5|-
TGTGCCAGCAGTTTATACCCGGGGTGGGAGACCCAGTACTTC
CASSLYPGWETQYF
>-|TRBV20-1|TRBJ2-1|-
TGCAGTGCTAAAGATTTAACGGAGTCCTACAATGAGCAGTTCTTC
CSAKDLTESYNEQFF
>-|TRBV4-2|TRBJ2-7|-
TGTGCCAGCAGCCGGGAGGTAGGGGCCTACGAGCAGTACTTC
CASSREVGAYEQYF
>-|TRBV30|TRBJ2-5|-
TGTGCCTGGAGTGTACTGCGAGAGACCCAGTACTTC
CAWSVLRETQYF
>-|TRBV25-1|TRBJ2-1|few
TGTGCCAGCAGTGGCCCCCAGGTAGCGTACAATGAGCAGTTCTTC
CASSGPQVAYNEQFF
>-|TRBV7-2|TRBJ2-5|few
TGTGCCAGCAGCTTAGCGATGGACGGAGAGACCCAGTACTTC
CASSLAMDGETQYF
>-|TRBV29-1|TRBJ2-7|many
TGCAGCGCCGCCCGGGGGAGCGTAGACTACGAGCAGTACTTC
CSAARGSVDYEQYF
>-|TRBV28|TRBJ1-3|-
TGTGCCAGCAGTTTGAGGGTCCCAGGAAACACCATATATTTT
CASSLRVPGNTIYF
>TRBD1|TRBV28|TRBJ2-7|few
TGTGCCAGCACCACTGGACAGGGACGAAGCGAGCAGTACTTC
CASTTGQGRSEQYF
>TRBD1|TRBV15|TRBJ2-5|-
TGTGCCACCAGCAGAGATCAGGGACAGGGGGCGCGAGAGACCCAGTACTTC
CATSRDQGQGARETQYF
>-|TRBV27|TRBJ1-2|once
TGTGCCAGCAGTTTGAAAGGGTTCAACTATGGCTACACCTTC
CASSLKGFNYGYTF
>TRBD2|TRBV15|TRBJ2-7|few
TGTGCCACCAGCTCTCTTTCTAGCGGGAGGCCCTACGAGCAGTACTTC
CATSSLSSGRPYEQYF
>TRBD1|TRBV15|TRBJ1-1|-
TGTGCCACCAGCCCGGACAGGGCCACTGAAGCTTTCTTT
CATSPDRATEAFF
>-|TRBV9|TRBJ2-3|once
TGTGCCAGCCCCCGGACGCCCCGTGGCACAGATACGCAGTATTTT
CASPRTPRGTDTQYF
>-|TRBV7-9|TRBJ2-7|-
TGTGCCAGCAGGGATAGCGGTGCCTACGAGCAGTACTTC
CASRDSGAYEQYF
>-|TRBV12-3/TRBV12-4|TRBJ2-7|many
TGTGCCAGCAGTTTCGGGGTGAGCTCCTACGAGCAGTACTTC
CASSFGVSSYEQYF
>TRBD2|TRBV28|TRBJ2-3|-
TGTGCCAGCAGTTTAAGCGGGAGAAGTATAGCCACAGATACGCAGTATTTT
CASSLSGRSIATDTQYF
>TRBD2|TRBV20-1|TRBJ2-5|-
TGCAGTGCCGGGACTAGCGTGCAAGAGACCCAGTACTTC
CSAGTSVQETQYF
>-|TRBV6-2/TRBV6-3|TRBJ1-4|few
TGTGCCAGCAGTTACGGGCTCACTAATGAAAAACTGTTTTTT
CASSYGLTNEKLFF
>-|TRBV7-9|TRBJ2-1|few
TGTGCCAGCACCAAAACCGGGACCCGGGGTAGGAATGAGCAGTTCTTC
CASTKTGTRGRNEQFF
>TRBD2|TRBV20-1|TRBJ2-1|-
TGCAGTGCTAGAGATAGGCTAGCGGGAATCTACAATGAGCAGTTCTTC
CSARDRLAGIYNEQFF
>TRBD2|TRBV3-1|TRBJ2-2|few
TGTGCCAGCAGGCGAGCGGGGACGAACACCGGGGAGCTGTTTTTT
CASRRAGTNTGELFF
>-|TRBV11-3|TRBJ2-1|-
TGTGCCAGCAGCTTAGATCCACTATCCTTTGGCAATGAGCAGTTCTTC
CASSLDPLSFGNEQFF
>-|TRBV27|TRBJ2-7|-
TGTGCCAGCAGTTTATCGGGGCGGGAACCCCCCTACGAGCAGTACTTC
CASSLSGREPPYEQYF
>-|TRBV3-1|TRBJ2-5|-
TGTGCCAGCAGCCCCGAGGAAGAGACCCAGTACTTC
CASSPEEETQYF
>TRBD2|TRBV30|TRBJ2-1|-
TGTGCCTGGAGTAGCGGGAGGGCCCCAAGCTCCTACAATGAGCAGTTCTTC
CAWSSGRAPSSYNEQFF
>TRBD1|TRBV30|TRBJ2-5|-
TGTGCCTGCACAGGGGTAGAGACCCAGTACTTC
CACTGVETQYF
>TRBD2|TRBV2|TRBJ2-1|-
TGTGCCAGCAGCGACCCAGCGGGAGGAACCTACAATGAGCAGTTCTTC
CASSDPAGGTYNEQFF
>TRBD2|TRBV10-3|TRBJ2-5|-
TGTGCCATCTTCAATATAGCGGGGACCGAAGAGACCCAGTACTTC
CAIFNIAGTEETQYF
>TRBD2|TRBV20-1|TRBJ2-1|-
TGCAGCGCCCCCCCTAGCGGGGGAAAGGCTAATGAGCAGTTCTTC
CSAPPSGGKANEQFF
>-|TRBV28|TRBJ1-1|-
TGTGCCAGCAGCTCCCCAGACAGGAAGGAAGCTTTCTTT
CASSSPDRKEAFF
>-|TRBV27|TRBJ2-7|-
TGTGCCAGCAGTTTGTCTCCCCTAGGAGGCGCCGAGCAGTACTTC
CASSLSPLGGAEQYF
>-|TRBV12-3/TRBV12-4|TRBJ2-1|-
TGTGCCAGCAGTCCGGGACGTAAGCAGTTCTTC
CASSPGRKQFF
>-|TRBV7-9|TRBJ1-1|-
TGTGCCAGCACCTTAGTTTCAGGGCACGATGAAGCTTTCTTT
CASTLVSGHDEAFF
>-|TRBV29-1|TRBJ1-5|-
TGCAGCGTGGAACAGGGTCGCAATCAGCCCCAGCATTTT
CSVEQGRNQPQHF
>TRBD1|TRBV5-1|TRBJ2-6|-
TGCGCCAGCAGCCCGGGACAGCTTCTCTCTGGGGCCAACGTCCTGACTTTC
CASSPGQLLSGANVLTF
>TRBD2|TRBV9|TRBJ2-7|-
TGTGCCAGCAGCTTACAGACTAGCGGGGAGATCTACGAGCAGTACTTC
CASSLQTSGEIYEQYF
>-|TRBV12-3/TRBV12-4|TRBJ2-5|-
TGTGCCAGCAGTTGGGAGGGGGCGCGTTCGGAGACCCAGTACTTC
CASSWEGARSETQYF
>-|TRBV7-6|TRBJ2-7|-
TGTGCCAGCAGCTTAAGGTTCGGGGACCACCCTTCGACTACTGGAGAGCAGTACTTC
CASSLRFGDHPSTTGEQYF
>-|TRBV6-1|TRBJ2-7|-
TGTGCCAGCAGTGAACGAACTAGTGGCTACGAGCAGTACTTC
CASSERTSGYEQYF
>-|TRBV27|TRBJ2-7|-
TGTGCCAGCAGTTTAAAAGAGGGGGTCCGGGTCTACGAGCAGTACTTC
CASSLKEGVRVYEQYF
>-|TRBV4-1|TRBJ1-5|few
TGCGCCAGCAGCCAAGAAGGGAACAGGGCGAGCAATCAGCCCCAGCATTTT
CASSQEGNRASNQPQHF
>TRBD1|TRBV6-2/TRBV6-3|TRBJ2-3|few
TGTGCCAGCAGGCCGGACAGGGGAGTAGATACGCAGTATTTT
CASRPDRGVDTQYF
>TRBD2|TRBV27|TRBJ2-1|-
TGTGCCAGCAGTTTAGTCCCAGCGGGAGCTTCCCTCAATGAGCAGTTCTTC
CASSLVPAGASLNEQFF
>TRBD1|TRBV9|TRBJ1-6|few
TGTGCCAGCAGCGTCGGACAGGGAAATTCACCCCTCCACTTT
CASSVGQGNSPLHF
>-|TRBV29-1|TRBJ2-7|few
TGCAGCGTTGAAGTCGGGCAGGGTGGGTACGAGCAGTACTTC
CSVEVGQGGYEQYF
>TRBD2|TRBV20-1|TRBJ2-4|-
TGCAGTGTTCTGACTAGCGGGAGCCCTACGGAGGAGTACTTC
CSVLTSGSPTEEYF
>-|TRBV4-1|TRBJ2-5|-
TGCGCCAGCAGCCGCTCGGCCGGGCAGCCCTCCCAAGAGACCCAGTACTTC
CASSRSAGQPSQETQYF
>-|TRBV18|TRBJ1-1|few
TGTGCCAGCTCACTTCAGGAGTACACTGAAGCTTTCTTT
CASSLQEYTEAFF
>-|TRBV15|TRBJ2-4|-
TGTGCCACCAGCTCAAGGGCGAAAAACATTCAGTACTTC
CATSSRAKNIQYF
>-|TRBV6-6|TRBJ2-7|few
TGTGCCAGCAGTTACTACCCGTGGGACGAGCAGTACTTC
CASSYYPWDEQYF